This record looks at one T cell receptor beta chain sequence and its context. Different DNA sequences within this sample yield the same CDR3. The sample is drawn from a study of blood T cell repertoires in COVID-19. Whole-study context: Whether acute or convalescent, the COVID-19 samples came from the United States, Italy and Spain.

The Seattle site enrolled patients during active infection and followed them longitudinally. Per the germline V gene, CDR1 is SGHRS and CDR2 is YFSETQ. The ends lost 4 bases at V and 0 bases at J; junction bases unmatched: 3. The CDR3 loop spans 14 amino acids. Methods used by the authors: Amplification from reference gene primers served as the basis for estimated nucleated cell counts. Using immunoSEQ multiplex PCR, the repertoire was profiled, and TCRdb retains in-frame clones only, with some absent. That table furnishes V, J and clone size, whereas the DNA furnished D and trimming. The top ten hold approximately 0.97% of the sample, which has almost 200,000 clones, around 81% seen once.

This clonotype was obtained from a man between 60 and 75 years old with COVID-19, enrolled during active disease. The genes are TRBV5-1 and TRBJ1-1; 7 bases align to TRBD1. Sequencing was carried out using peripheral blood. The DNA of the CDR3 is TGCGCCAGCAGCCCCGGGACAGTGAACACTGAAGCTTTCTTT. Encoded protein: CASSPGTVNTEAFF. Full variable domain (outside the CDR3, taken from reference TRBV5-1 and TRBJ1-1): KAGVTQTPRYLIKTRGQQVTLSCSPISGHRSVSWYQQTPGQGLQFLFEYFSETQRNKGNFPGRFSGRQFSNSRSEMNVSTLELGDSALYLCASSPGTVNTEAFFGQGTRLTVV.